This TCR beta chain came from a study of CXCR3 chemokines and chemotherapy response in bladder cancer. MiXCR, run by TCRdb on the PCR reads, gives a single entry per CDR3 protein. Among about 12,000 distinct CDR3 sequences listed, 9.5% to 15% were seen once. Germline V gives CDR1 KGHDR, CDR2 SFDVKD. This CDR3 has 14 amino acids. The ends lost 7 bases at V and 3 bases at J; junction bases unmatched: 3. V and J are TRBV24-1 and TRBJ2-2; 8 nucleotides agree with TRBD1. The sample was acquired from a patient whose treatment included neoadjuvant chemotherapy. This clonotype originated in a human donor with bladder cancer that did not respond to neoadjuvant chemotherapy. The CDR3 is CATRRGQDTGELFF. The CDR3 DNA reads TGTGCCACCAGACGGGGACAGGACACCGGGGAGCTGTTTTTT.